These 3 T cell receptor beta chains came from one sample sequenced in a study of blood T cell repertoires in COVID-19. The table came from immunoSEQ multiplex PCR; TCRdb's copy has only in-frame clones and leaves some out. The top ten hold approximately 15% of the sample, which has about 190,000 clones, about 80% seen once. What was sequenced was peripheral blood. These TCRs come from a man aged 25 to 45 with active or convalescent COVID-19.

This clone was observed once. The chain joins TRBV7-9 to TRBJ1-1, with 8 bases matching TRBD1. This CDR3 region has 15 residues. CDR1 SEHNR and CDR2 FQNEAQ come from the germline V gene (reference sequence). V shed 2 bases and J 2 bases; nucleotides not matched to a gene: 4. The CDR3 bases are TGTGCCAGCAGCTTAACCGGACAGGGTAACACTGAAGCTTTCTTT. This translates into CASSLTGQGNTEAFF.

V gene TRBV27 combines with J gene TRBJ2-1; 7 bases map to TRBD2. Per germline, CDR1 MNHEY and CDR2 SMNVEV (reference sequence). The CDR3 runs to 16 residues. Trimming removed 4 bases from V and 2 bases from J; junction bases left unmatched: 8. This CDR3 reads CASSSSSGVTYNEQFF. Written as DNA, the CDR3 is TGTGCCAGCAGTTCTTCTAGCGGAGTAACCTACAATGAGCAGTTCTTC.

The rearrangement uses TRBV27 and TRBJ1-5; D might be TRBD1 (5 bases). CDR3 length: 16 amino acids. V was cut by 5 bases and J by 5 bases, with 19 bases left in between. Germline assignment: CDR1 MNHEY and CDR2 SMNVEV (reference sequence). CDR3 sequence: CASSESRAGGDQPQHF. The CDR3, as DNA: TGTGCCAGCAGTGAATCTCGAGCCGGAGGGGATCAGCCCCAGCATTTT.